The 3 T cell receptor beta chains below all came from one sample that was sequenced in a study of response to subunit inactivated influenza vaccine. TCRdb independently ran MiXCR on the RT-PCR reads; one entry per CDR3 protein. The table includes about 570,000 distinct CDR3 sequences, approximately 10% detected once. Separately, the same data were catalogued under a study of T cells expressing NK-cell markers. That paper states: TCR beta libraries carry UMIs added by 5'RACE template switching.

The specimen was PBMCs from blood, collected on the day of vaccination. The receptors were gathered from a man aged 50 or older who received an inactivated influenza vaccine.

The chain recombines TRBV20-1 with TRBJ2-1; tentatively, D is TRBD2 (6 bases). The length of the CDR3 is 14 residues. The germline gives CDR1 DFQATT, CDR2 SNEGSKA (reference sequence). Trimming took off 4 bases at V and 1 base at J, with 11 bases between the two ends. The DNA for the CDR3 is TGCAGTGCTATTAAAGGGACTTCCTACAATGAGCAGTTCTTC. Translation gives CSAIKGTSYNEQFF.

This clonotype was counted only a few times. This chain uses TRBV27 with TRBJ2-1; D is possibly TRBD2 (5 bases). Germline lookup yields CDR1 MNHEY and CDR2 SMNVEV (reference sequence). Trimming pared 1 base from V and 1 base from J, leaving 5 bases between. The CDR3 is 14 amino acids. CDR3 sequence: CASSLWRSYNEQFF. The DNA of the CDR3 is TGTGCCAGCAGTTTATGGAGGTCCTACAATGAGCAGTTCTTC.

This clonotype was seen a handful of times. The chain is built from TRBV12-3 or TRBV12-4 and TRBJ1-2, with a possible D match to TRBD1 (6 bases). CDR3 length equals 15 residues. Trimming left V 6 bases short and J 2 bases short, with 16 bases between. The CDR3 loop reads CASSPRTEINYGYTF. The CDR3 DNA follows: TGTGCCAGCAGCCCCAGGACAGAAATAAACTATGGCTACACCTTC.